Below are 4 T cell receptor beta chains sequenced from a single sample in a study of shared clonotypes between healthy human individuals. Profiling relied on immunoSEQ multiplex PCR, and the TCRdb table lists in-frame clones only, not all of them. Here the sample spans approximately 640,000 clones, 72% being singletons. The specimen was memory CD4+ T cells sorted from blood. Stated subset: CD45RA-negative fraction. Source of these receptors: a woman aged 25 to 39 in good health.

V gene TRBV6-1 combines with J gene TRBJ2-6; D unclear. V lost 3 bases and J 0 bases, leaving 12 bases between the germline ends. This CDR3 comprises 17 residues. CDR1 MNHNS and CDR2 SASEGT come from the germline V gene. Here the CDR3 reads CASSDLLLISGANVLTF. In DNA form, the CDR3 reads TGTGCCAGCAGTGACCTCCTCTTGATCTCTGGGGCCAACGTCCTGACTTTC.

The chain carries TRBV15 and TRBJ2-5, with 14 bases fitting TRBD2. CDR3 size: 17 residues. J was trimmed by 5 bases and V by 6 bases; bases with no gene match: 11. Germline V gene sequence: CDR1 LNHNV, CDR2 YYDKDF (reference sequence). This chain's CDR3 is CATSGTSGRRLGETQYF. The CDR3 DNA follows: TGTGCCACCAGTGGGACTAGCGGGAGAAGGTTAGGTGAGACCCAGTACTTC.

This sequence joins TRBV7-7 and TRBJ2-5; D might be TRBD2 (6 bases). Germline V gene data show CDR1 as SSHAT and CDR2 as FNYEAQ (reference sequence). This CDR3 has 15 residues. The V end lost 1 base, the J end lost 5 bases, and 14 bases lay between the germline ends. The CDR3 here is CASSLGRGLSETQYF. CDR3 DNA sequence: TGTGCCAGCAGCTTAGGGCGGGGACTCTCGGAGACCCAGTACTTC.

The chain is built from TRBV2 and TRBJ2-3, with D possibly being TRBD2 (5 bases). The CDR3 is 12 amino acids. Germline V gives CDR1 SNHLY, CDR2 FYNNEI. V lost 4 bases and J 4 bases, leaving 6 bases between the germline ends. The CDR3 region has the DNA TGTGCCAGCAGTGGGACTTCAGATACGCAGTATTTT. Amino acid sequence: CASSGTSDTQYF.